One TCR beta chain is described in this entry. At one end, the junction sequence differs from germline, possibly due to a read error. This specimen comes from a study of cytomegalovirus exposure and HLA in healthy donors. The PCR used 60 Vbeta and 13 Jbeta primers. TCRdb's copy holds only in-frame clones and misses some; the assay was immunoSEQ multiplex PCR. The sample holds 85,000 to 120,000 clones, around 76% seen once. The CDR3 sequence is 15 residues long. Per germline, CDR1 SEHNR and CDR2 FQNEAQ (reference sequence). The receptor comes from a woman between 45 and 60 years old in good health and CMV-seropositive. The sequenced sample consisted of PBMCs. The J gene is TRBJ1-4, the V gene TRBV7-9, with 8 nucleotides matching TRBD1. CDR3 DNA: TGTTCCAGCAGTTTAGGACAGGGCCCTAATGAAAAACTGTTTTTT. The encoded protein is CSSSLGQGPNEKLFF.